This T cell receptor (beta chain) was sequenced in a study of CD8+CD57+ T cells in acquired aplastic anemia. The sequenced patients had an expansion of CD8+CD57+ cells seen by flow cytometry. The TCR beta profiling, which covered VDJ combination and CDR3 sequence, was carried out using genomic DNA as the template. TCRdb reprocessed the reads via MiXCR and lists one record per CDR3 protein. The profile covers 95,000 to 150,000 distinct CDR3 sequences, with roughly 40% appearing a single time and about 2.7% taken by the ten largest. The V segment lost 6 bases and the J segment 5 bases; nucleotides outside the gene matches: 8. The CDR3 consists of 15 residues. Germline CDR1 and CDR2: MNHNS and SASEGT. To note about this clonotype: Possible read error: a much larger clone is one base away.

The sample consisted of sorted CD4+, CD8+, or CD8+CD57+ T cells (not recorded which) from PBMCs. The chain uses TRBV6-1 and TRBJ2-5; 11 bases map to TRBD2. The receptor's source is a human donor with aplastic anemia. CDR3 amino acids: CASRDSGGAKETQYF. The CDR3 nucleotides read TGTGCCAGCAGGGATAGCGGGGGGGCGAAGGAGACCCAGTACTTC.